A selection of T cell receptor beta chains follows, all from one sample in a study of T cell responses to AZD1222 COVID-19 vaccine. Generated by immunoSEQ multiplex PCR, the TCRdb table keeps only in-frame clones and is missing some. The table includes roughly 120,000 clones, roughly 87% detected once. This sample comprised peripheral blood, obtained 28 days after the second AZD1222 dose. The receptors shown here come from an adult who received the AZD1222 COVID-19 vaccine. CDR3s include the opening cysteine and the closing phenylalanine or tryptophan. A D gene is named only where the DNA matches it firmly. Clone size is not always given. Where it is, it says once, few, many or a class for expanded clones.

D: TRBD2
size: -
V: TRBV18
J: TRBJ2-3
CDR3: CASSPRGTMSGDTQYF
DNA: TGTGCCAGCTCACCGCGTGGGACTATGAGTGGAGATACGCAGTATTTT

D: TRBD2
size: -
V: TRBV2
J: TRBJ2-3
CDR3: CASSSGTSGVADTQYF
DNA: TGTGCCAGCAGTTCCGGGACTAGCGGGGTCGCAGATACGCAGTATTTT

D: -
size: once
V: TRBV27
J: TRBJ2-4
CDR3: CASSPSLGAKNIQYF
DNA: TGTGCCAGCAGTCCATCTCTGGGGGCCAAAAACATTCAGTACTTC

D: TRBD1
size: once
V: TRBV7-9
J: TRBJ1-5
CDR3: CASSLEGRGDQPQHF
DNA: TGTGCCAGCAGCTTAGAGGGCAGGGGGGATCAGCCCCAGCATTTT

D: TRBD1
size: -
V: TRBV27
J: TRBJ2-7
CDR3: CASSSYGTGAYF
DNA: TGTGCCAGCAGTTCCTATGGGACAGGGGCGTACTTC

D: -
size: -
V: TRBV7-9
J: TRBJ1-2
CDR3: CASSWGAPRGYTF
DNA: TGTGCCAGCAGCTGGGGAGCCCCCAGAGGCTACACCTTC

D: -
size: -
V: TRBV3-1/TRBV3-2
J: TRBJ1-3
CDR3: CASSQDSGNTIYF
DNA: TGTGCCAGCAGCCAAGACTCTGGAAACACCATATATTTT

D: -
size: -
V: TRBV25-1
J: TRBJ2-2
CDR3: CASSILGSDVTGELFF
DNA: TGTGCCAGCAGTATCCTTGGGAGCGATGTGACCGGGGAGCTGTTTTTT

D: -
size: -
V: TRBV27
J: TRBJ2-1
CDR3: CASSLRGTSDSYNEQFF
DNA: TGTGCCAGCAGTTTACGAGGGACCTCCGACTCCTACAATGAGCAGTTCTTC

D: -
size: -
V: TRBV7-3
J: TRBJ1-1
CDR3: CASSLTPPRGGNTEAFF
DNA: TGTGCCAGCAGCTTAACCCCCCCCCGGGGGGGGAACACTGAAGCTTTCTTT

D: TRBD1
size: -
V: TRBV27
J: TRBJ1-5
CDR3: CASSSGTGNSNQPQHF
DNA: TGTGCCAGCAGTTCCGGGACAGGGAATAGCAATCAGCCCCAGCATTTT

D: -
size: -
V: TRBV19
J: TRBJ1-2
CDR3: CASSGRDRGDYGYTF
DNA: TGTGCCAGTAGTGGCAGGGACCGCGGAGACTATGGCTACACCTTC